This TCR beta chain comes out of a study of blood T cell repertoires in COVID-19. Measured with immunoSEQ multiplex PCR; TCRdb has only the in-frame clones, and not every one. The table records fewer than 200,000 clones, roughly 85% of them present only once. V lost 5 bases, J lost 8 bases, and 5 bases stayed unmatched. The CDR3 runs 12 residues. The germline V gene encodes CDR1 MNHEY and CDR2 SVGEGT. Those who participated ranged in age from roughly 18 to 90 years and resided in 20 to 25 US areas. This chain links TRBV6-2 or TRBV6-3 with TRBJ1-1; 7 bases line up with TRBD1. The TCR comes from a woman aged 70-85 years in a cohort exposed to, infected with or recovered from COVID-19 (not recorded which). The specimen was PBMCs or T cells enriched from blood (not recorded which). CDR3 amino acids: CASSTQGSEAFF. The CDR3, as DNA: TGTGCCAGCAGTACACAGGGGTCAGAAGCTTTCTTT.